This T cell receptor beta chain was captured by sequencing in a study of regulatory T cells in long-lasting Graves disease. The study's findings and limits: Favoring TRBV28, TRBJ1-2 and TRBJ2-5 was a feature seen in persistent disease.

Noted time point: newly diagnosed GD, antithyroid drugs for less than 3 months. RNA extracted from PBMCs served as the sequencing template. Relying on iRepertoire HTBI primers and Arm-PCR of CDR3 regions, the team built TCR beta libraries. TCRdb itself ran the multiplex PCR reads through MiXCR, one entry per CDR3 protein. The table lists a few hundred thousand distinct CDR3 sequences, 16% of them singletons, with approximately 30% in the top ten. Germline values: CDR1 SEHNR, CDR2 FQNEAQ (reference sequence). There are 15 residues in the CDR3. Trimming took 8 bases from V and 0 from J, leaving 17 bases between them. To note about this clonotype: What it binds is not known.

The data also belong to a second study, concerning T cells in Graves' hyperthyroidism and ophthalmopathy. That source reports: Initially, a first-round RT-PCR of the TCR CDR3 employed the HTBI primer set.

The receptor's source is a man aged 35-49 years with Graves disease. The material was peripheral blood mononuclear cells (PBMCs), obtained at new diagnosis, from a patient treated with antithyroid drugs. The chain couples TRBV7-9 to TRBJ2-7; D uncertain. CDR3: CASSSPPRSSYEQYF. CDR3 DNA sequence: TGTGCCAGCTCCAGTCCCCCCCGGAGCTCCTACGAGCAGTACTTC.